The source of this T cell receptor beta chain is a study of human T cells and chemical hapten exposure. Study-level points and caveats: DPC sensitization did not alter TCRs above 1 in 1000 frequency.

As to time point: patch test 2, 6 weeks after DPC sensitization. As for treatment: therapeutic diphenylcyclopropenone sensitization with weekly scalp DPC. TCRdb re-called the RACE reads through MiXCR, storing one row per CDR3 protein. The sample carries about 110,000 distinct CDR3 sequences, 9.2% recorded once. This CDR3 is 12 amino acids long. Germline values: CDR1 SGHAT, CDR2 FQNNGV. Trimming shortened V by 4 bases and J by 7 bases, and 10 bases separated the two germline ends. With respect to this clonotype: Its antigen is currently unknown.

Sequences were derived from whole blood, sampled in connection with sensitization to the hapten diphenylcyclopropenone (DPC). The genes are TRBV11-2 and TRBJ1-2; D not certain. This receptor was identified in a woman aged 40-49 years with alopecia areata. Some clones in this sample may be carry-over from other donors' samples. The CDR3 protein is CASSSRDGGYTF. Written as DNA, the CDR3 is TGTGCCAGCAGCTCCCGGGATGGTGGCTACACCTTC.